The clone carrying this TCR beta chain showed up many times. Antigen unknown. The data derive from a study of T cells after yellow fever vaccination. About the study: Those fractions that held only low numbers of cells were prepared using the SMART-Seq v4 Ultra Low Input RNA kit. General observations from the study: At around 95% for CD4 and about 88% for CD8, most primary-vaccination clones showed up again after the booster.

TCRdb analysed the 5' RACE reads with MiXCR anew, one entry per CDR3 protein. Of about 350,000 distinct CDR3 sequences in the sample, around an eighth were seen once. Sequences were derived from CD4+ T cells sorted from PBMCs, sampled 15 days after the yellow fever booster vaccination. The sequence was obtained from a man aged 18 to 29 who received the YFV17D yellow fever vaccine.

CDR3 in amino acids: CATSGSVGLRSQETQYF. The CDR3 DNA follows: TGTGCCACCAGCGGAAGCGTGGGACTGAGAAGCCAAGAGACCCAGTACTTC. The V gene is TRBV15, the J gene TRBJ2-5; a possible D gene is TRBD2 (6 bases). Between the trimmed V and J ends, which lost 5 bases and 1 base, there was a span of 20 bases. The CDR3 runs to 17 residues. Per germline, CDR1 LNHNV and CDR2 YYDKDF (reference sequence).